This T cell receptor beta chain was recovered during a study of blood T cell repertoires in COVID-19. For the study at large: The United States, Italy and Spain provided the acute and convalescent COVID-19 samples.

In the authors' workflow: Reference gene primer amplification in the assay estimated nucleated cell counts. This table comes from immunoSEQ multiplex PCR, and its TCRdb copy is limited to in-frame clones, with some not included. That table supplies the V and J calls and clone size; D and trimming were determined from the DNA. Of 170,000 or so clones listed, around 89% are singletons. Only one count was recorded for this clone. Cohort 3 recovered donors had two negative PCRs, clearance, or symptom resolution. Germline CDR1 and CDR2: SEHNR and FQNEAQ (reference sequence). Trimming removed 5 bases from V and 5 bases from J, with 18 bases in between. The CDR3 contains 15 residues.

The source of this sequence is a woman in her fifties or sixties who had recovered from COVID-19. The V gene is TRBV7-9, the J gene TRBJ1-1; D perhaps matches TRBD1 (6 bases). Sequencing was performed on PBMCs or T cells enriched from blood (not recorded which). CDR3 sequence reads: CASSPSLDRWTEAFF. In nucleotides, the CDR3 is TGTGCCAGCAGCCCTTCATTGGACAGATGGACTGAAGCTTTCTTT.